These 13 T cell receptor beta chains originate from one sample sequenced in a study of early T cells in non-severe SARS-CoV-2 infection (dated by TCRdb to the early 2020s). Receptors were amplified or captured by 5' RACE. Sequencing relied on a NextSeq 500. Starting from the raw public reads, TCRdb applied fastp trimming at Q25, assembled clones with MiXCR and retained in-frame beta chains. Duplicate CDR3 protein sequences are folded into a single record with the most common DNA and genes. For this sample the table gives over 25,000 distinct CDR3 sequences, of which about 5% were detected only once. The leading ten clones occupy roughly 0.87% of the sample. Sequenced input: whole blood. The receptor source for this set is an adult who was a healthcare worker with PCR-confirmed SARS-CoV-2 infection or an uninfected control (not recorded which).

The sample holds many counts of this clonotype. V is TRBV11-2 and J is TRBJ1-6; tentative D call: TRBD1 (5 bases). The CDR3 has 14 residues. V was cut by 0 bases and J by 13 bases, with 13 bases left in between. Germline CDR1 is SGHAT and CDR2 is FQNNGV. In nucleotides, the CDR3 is TGTGCCAGCAGCTTAGACCCAGGGACGAGGCCCCTCCACTTT. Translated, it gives CASSLDPGTRPLHF.

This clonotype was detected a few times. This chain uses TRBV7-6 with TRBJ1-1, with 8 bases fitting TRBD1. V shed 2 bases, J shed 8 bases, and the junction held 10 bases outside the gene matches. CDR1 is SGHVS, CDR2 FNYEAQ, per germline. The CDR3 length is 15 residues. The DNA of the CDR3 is TGTGCCAGCAGCTTAAACGTTGGTCGGACAGGGGAAGCTTTCTTT. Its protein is CASSLNVGRTGEAFF.

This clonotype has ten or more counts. Here the CDR3 reads CASSLPGEDIQYF. CDR3 nucleotides: TGTGCCAGCAGCTTGCCAGGGGAAGACATTCAGTACTTC. The V and J genes are TRBV7-9 and TRBJ2-4, with D possibly matching TRBD1 (6 bases). The CDR3 extends over 13 amino acids. Looked up from germline, CDR1 is SEHNR and CDR2 is FQNEAQ (reference sequence). V lost 3 bases and J 8 bases, leaving 11 bases between the germline ends. Based on the CDR3 plus reference TRBV7-9 and TRBJ2-4, the full variable domain is DTGVSQNPRHKITKRGQNVTFRCDPISEHNRLYWYRQTLGQGPEFLTYFQNEAQLEKSRLLSDRFSAERPKGSFSTLEIQRTEQGDSAMYLCASSLPGEDIQYFGAGTRLSVL.

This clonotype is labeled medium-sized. In DNA, the CDR3 is TGTGCCAGCAGCCCGATGGAACCCCCGCGGGAGCTGTTTTTT. Translating gives CASSPMEPPRELFF. The chain carries TRBV11-2 and TRBJ2-2, with D unclear. The CDR3 runs to 14 residues. Trimming removed 5 bases at V and 9 bases at J, with 16 bases between. In germline, CDR1 is SGHAT, CDR2 FQNNGV.

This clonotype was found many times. CDR3 residues: CASSPTAVHRVRNYGYTF. In DNA form, the CDR3 reads TGTGCCAGCAGTCCGACCGCTGTTCACAGGGTGAGAAACTATGGCTACACCTTC. The V and J genes are TRBV12-3 or TRBV12-4 and TRBJ1-2; possibly TRBD1 for D (6 bases). The V end was cut by 5 bases, the J end by 2 bases, with 24 bases between. This CDR3 is built from 18 residues.

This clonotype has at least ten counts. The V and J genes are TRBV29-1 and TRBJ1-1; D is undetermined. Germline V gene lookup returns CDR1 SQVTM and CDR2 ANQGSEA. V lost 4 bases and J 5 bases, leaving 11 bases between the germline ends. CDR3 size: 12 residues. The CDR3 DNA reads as TGCAGCGTTGTCGAAGTCACTACTGAAGCTTTCTTT. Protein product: CSVVEVTTEAFF.

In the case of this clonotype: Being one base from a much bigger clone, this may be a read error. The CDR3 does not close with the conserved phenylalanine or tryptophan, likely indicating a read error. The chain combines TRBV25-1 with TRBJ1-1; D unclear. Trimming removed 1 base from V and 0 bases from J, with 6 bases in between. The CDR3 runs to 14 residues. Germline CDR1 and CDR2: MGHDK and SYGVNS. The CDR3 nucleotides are TGTGCCAGCAGTGAATGGAATGTGAACACTGAAGCTTTCTCT. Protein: CASSEWNVNTEAFS.

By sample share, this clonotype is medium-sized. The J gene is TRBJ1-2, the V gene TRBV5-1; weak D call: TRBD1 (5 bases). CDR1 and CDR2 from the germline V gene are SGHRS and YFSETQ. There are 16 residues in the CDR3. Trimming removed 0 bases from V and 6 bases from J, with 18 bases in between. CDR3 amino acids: CASSLAFEGLQDGYTF. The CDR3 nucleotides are TGCGCCAGCAGCTTGGCCTTCGAGGGGCTCCAGGATGGCTACACCTTC. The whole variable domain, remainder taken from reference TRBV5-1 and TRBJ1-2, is KAGVTQTPRYLIKTRGQQVTLSCSPISGHRSVSWYQQTPGQGLQFLFEYFSETQRNKGNFPGRFSGRQFSNSRSEMNVSTLELGDSALYLCASSLAFEGLQDGYTFGSGTRLTVV.

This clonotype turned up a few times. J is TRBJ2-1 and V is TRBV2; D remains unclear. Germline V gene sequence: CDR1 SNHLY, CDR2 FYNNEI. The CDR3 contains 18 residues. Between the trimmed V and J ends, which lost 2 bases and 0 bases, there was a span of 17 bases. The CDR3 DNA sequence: TGTGCCAGCAGTGAATACAGCAACCGAAGGCACTCCTACAATGAGCAGTTCTTC. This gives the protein CASSEYSNRRHSYNEQFF.

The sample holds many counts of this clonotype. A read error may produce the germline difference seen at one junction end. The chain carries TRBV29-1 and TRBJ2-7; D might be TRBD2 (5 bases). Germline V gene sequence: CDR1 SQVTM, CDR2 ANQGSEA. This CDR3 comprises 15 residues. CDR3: CSVEVNRLRSYEQYF. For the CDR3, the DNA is TGCAGCGTCGAAGTAAACAGACTACGATCCTACGAGCAGTACTTC.

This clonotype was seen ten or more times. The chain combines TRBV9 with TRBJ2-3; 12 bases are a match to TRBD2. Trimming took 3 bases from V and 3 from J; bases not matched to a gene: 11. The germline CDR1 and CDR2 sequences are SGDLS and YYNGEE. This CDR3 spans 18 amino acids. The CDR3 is CASSGLLAGGEVTDTQYF. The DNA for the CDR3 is TGTGCCAGCAGCGGACTACTAGCGGGGGGCGAAGTGACAGATACGCAGTATTTT.

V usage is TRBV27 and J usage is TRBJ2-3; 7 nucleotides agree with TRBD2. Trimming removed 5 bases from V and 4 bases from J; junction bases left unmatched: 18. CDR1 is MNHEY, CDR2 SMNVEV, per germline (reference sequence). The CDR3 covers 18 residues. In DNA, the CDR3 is TGTGCCAGCAGTCTTTTTCCCTTAAGCGGGATAGAGTCAGATACGCAGTATTTT. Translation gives CASSLFPLSGIESDTQYF.

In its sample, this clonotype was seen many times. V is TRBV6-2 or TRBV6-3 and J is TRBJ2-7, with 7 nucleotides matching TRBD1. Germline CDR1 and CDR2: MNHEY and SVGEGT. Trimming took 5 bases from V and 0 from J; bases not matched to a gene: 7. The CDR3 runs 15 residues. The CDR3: CASSNTGVDSYEQYF. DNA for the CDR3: TGTGCCAGCAGTAACACAGGGGTCGACTCCTACGAGCAGTACTTC.